What follows are 17 T cell receptor beta chains derived from one specimen sequenced in a study of T-cell reconstitution after alpha-beta-depleted transplantation in children. It was with unique molecular identifiers that the TCRbeta library was prepared. TCRdb used MiXCR to reprocess the PCR reads, holding one entry per CDR3 protein. Of about 460,000 distinct CDR3 sequences listed, around 12% were seen once; the top ten hold less than 6.5%. The sequencing used PBMCs from the stem cell graft donor, collected from the stem cell graft. These receptors were obtained from a human donor who donated a stem cell graft to a child with combined immunodeficiency.

This clonotype was counted between two and nine times. J is TRBJ1-1 and V is TRBV6-2 or TRBV6-3, with D unclear. This CDR3 region has 11 residues. CDR1 and CDR2 (germline): MNHEY, SVGEGT. The V end was cut by 3 bases, the J end by 6 bases, with 5 bases between. The CDR3 spells CASSYRSEAFF. CDR3 nucleotides: TGTGCCAGCAGTTATCGGTCTGAAGCTTTCTTT.

The chain uses TRBV7-8 and TRBJ2-1, with 14 bases aligning to TRBD2. The CDR3 contains 18 residues. The germline V gene has CDR1 SGHVS and CDR2 FQNEAQ. Unmatched junction bases numbered 10, after V lost 5 bases and J lost 4 bases. Here the CDR3 reads CASSPRLAGGPGYNEQFF. DNA for the CDR3: TGTGCCAGCAGCCCGAGACTAGCGGGAGGGCCGGGGTACAATGAGCAGTTCTTC.

This clonotype turned up a few times. The chain has TRBV5-6 and TRBJ2-1, with 9 nucleotides matching TRBD2. The germline V gene has CDR1 SGHDT and CDR2 YYEEEE. V dropped 0 bases and J dropped 3; count of bases not matched to a gene: 10. The CDR3 spans 18 residues. This CDR3 reads CASSLEVYLRGGYNEQFF. The CDR3 DNA sequence: TGTGCCAGCAGCTTGGAGGTATACTTGCGGGGGGGCTACAATGAGCAGTTCTTC.

This sequence joins TRBV28 and TRBJ1-5, with 7 bases fitting TRBD1. The CDR3 is 14 amino acids. Per the germline V gene, CDR1 is MDHEN and CDR2 is SYDVKM. With 3 bases clipped from V and 4 bases from J, the junction kept 3 bases outside the gene matches. CDR3 sequence: CASSFRRGNQPQHF. The CDR3 DNA is TGTGCCAGCAGTTTTCGCAGGGGGAATCAGCCCCAGCATTTT.

The sample holds a few counts of this clonotype. J is TRBJ2-3 and V is TRBV24-1; 10 nucleotides agree with TRBD2. Looked up from germline, CDR1 is KGHDR and CDR2 is SFDVKD. The CDR3 covers 16 residues. V was clipped by 6 bases and J by 2 bases; unmatched bases: 7. In DNA, the CDR3 is TGTGCCACCAGTCCTCCCCTAGCGGGAGTCACAGATACGCAGTATTTT. As protein: CATSPPLAGVTDTQYF.

This clonotype has just a few counts. J is TRBJ2-1 and V is TRBV5-1, with D uncertain. Germline V gene data show CDR1 as SGHRS and CDR2 as YFSETQ. With 3 bases removed from V and 2 bases from J, the gap between germline ends came to 15 bases. CDR3 length: 16 amino acids. CDR3 residues: CASSSTLAFAYNEQFF. In nucleotides, the CDR3 is TGCGCCAGCAGCTCAACCTTAGCATTTGCCTACAATGAGCAGTTCTTC.

J is TRBJ2-7 and V is TRBV24-1; 7 bases are shared with TRBD1. Germline V gene lookup returns CDR1 KGHDR and CDR2 SFDVKD. Germline trimming cut 7 bases from V and 5 bases from J; bases unmatched to any gene: 10. CDR3 length: 14 residues. CDR3 DNA sequence: TGTGCCACCAGGGGAGACAGGGTGGGCGACGAGCAGTACTTC. It specifies CATRGDRVGDEQYF.

The gene calls are TRBV7-2 and TRBJ1-5; D ambiguous. Germline CDR1 is SGHTA and CDR2 is FQGNSA. V was pared by 5 bases and J by 0 bases, with 11 bases between. The CDR3 is 15 residues long. The CDR3 reads CASSRRTNSNQPQHF. CDR3 coding DNA: TGTGCCAGCAGCCGAAGAACAAATAGCAATCAGCCCCAGCATTTT.

In its sample, this clonotype was seen many times. V gene TRBV12-3 or TRBV12-4 combines with J gene TRBJ2-7; D may be TRBD1 or TRBD2 (6 bases each). Trimming took off 8 bases at V and 2 bases at J, with 16 bases between the two ends. The CDR3 extends over 14 amino acids. The CDR3 is CASGSWGAPYEQYF. CDR3 in DNA: TGTGCCAGCGGCAGTTGGGGGGCCCCCTACGAGCAGTACTTC.

The rearrangement uses TRBV7-9 and TRBJ2-5; D is uncertain. The CDR3 contains 16 residues. Germline V gene sequence: CDR1 SEHNR, CDR2 FQNEAQ (reference sequence). Trimming pared 5 bases from V and 7 bases from J, leaving 23 bases between. This CDR3 is CASSLGVDSLLRTQYF. The CDR3 DNA reads TGTGCCAGCAGCCTAGGAGTTGATTCCCTATTACGGACCCAGTACTTC.

The rearrangement joins TRBV7-3 to TRBJ1-5; D perhaps matches TRBD1 (6 bases). The germline V gene has CDR1 SGHTA and CDR2 FQGTGA. This CDR3 spans 14 amino acids. The V and J ends lost 3 bases and 5 bases respectively, with 11 bases between them. DNA of the CDR3: TGTGCCAGCAGCTTGTTCAGGGGAGATCAGCCCCAGCATTTT. As protein: CASSLFRGDQPQHF.

V gene TRBV19 combines with J gene TRBJ2-2; D gene uncertain. Germline V gene lookup returns CDR1 LNHDA and CDR2 SQIVND (reference sequence). The germline V and J ends were trimmed by 5 bases and 5 bases, with 18 bases remaining between them. CDR3 length: 16 residues. The CDR3 nucleotides are TGTGCCAGTAGTCCCATCCCCTCTCTGTTGACCGGGGAGCTGTTTTTT. Protein product: CASSPIPSLLTGELFF.

This chain links TRBV18 with TRBJ1-1, with D possibly matching TRBD1 (5 bases). Germline loops: CDR1 KGHSH, CDR2 LQKENI. V was shortened by 3 bases and J by 5 bases, with 13 bases between the two germline ends. The CDR3 spans 14 residues. The CDR3 loop is CASSPRQPQTEAFF. The CDR3 DNA reads TGTGCCAGCTCACCGAGACAGCCTCAAACTGAAGCTTTCTTT.

This clonotype was counted at least ten times. The chain is built from TRBV12-3 or TRBV12-4 and TRBJ1-6; 7 nucleotides match TRBD1. The CDR3 extends over 14 amino acids. V trimming: 5 bases; J trimming: 5 bases; junction bases outside the gene matches: 3. The CDR3 DNA sequence: TGTGCCAGCAGTCGACAGGGAAATAATTCACCCCTCCACTTT. Translating gives CASSRQGNNSPLHF.

J is TRBJ2-5 and V is TRBV29-1; D uncertain. The germline V gene encodes CDR1 SQVTM and CDR2 ANQGSEA. This CDR3 contains 13 residues. Trimming took 4 bases from V and 3 from J, leaving 12 bases between them. This CDR3 is CSVAPVPEETQYF. Here the CDR3 DNA reads TGCAGCGTTGCCCCCGTACCCGAAGAGACCCAGTACTTC.

The chain recombines TRBV5-5 with TRBJ2-2; 9 bases are a match to TRBD1. With V trimmed by 3 bases and J by 3 bases, 3 bases remained unmatched. There are 15 residues in the CDR3. Germline CDR1 is SGHKS and CDR2 is YYEKEE (reference sequence). CDR3: CASSSDRGYTGELFF. CDR3 nucleotides: TGTGCCAGCAGCTCCGACAGGGGGTACACCGGGGAGCTGTTTTTT.

This clonotype was counted a few times. In DNA form, the CDR3 reads TGTGCCTGGAGTGTACGAAGGCAGAATAACGAGCAGTACTTC. It is translated as CAWSVRRQNNEQYF. This chain uses TRBV30 with TRBJ2-7; no firm D call. V lost 0 bases and J 5 bases, leaving 14 bases between the germline ends. CDR1 is GTSNPN, CDR2 SVGIG, per germline (reference sequence). This CDR3 contains 14 residues.